The 16 T cell receptor beta chains given below trace back to one sample, sequenced in a study of T cells in Graves' hyperthyroidism and ophthalmopathy. The CDR3 regions of TCR beta were amplified from RNA transcripts. Researchers ran a first-round RT-PCR on the TCR CDR3 using the HTBI primer set. Each CDR3 protein is one row after TCRdb ran MiXCR on the multiplex PCR reads. This sample carries about 560,000 distinct CDR3 sequences, around 13% of them seen once, and the ten largest clones take approximately 15%. Specimen: blood. These receptors were obtained from a woman aged 40-49 years with Graves' hyperthyroidism.

This clonotype was recorded many times. The chain couples TRBV5-1 to TRBJ2-7; 10 bases line up with TRBD2. The end of the DNA aligns better with TRBJ2-1, so the J call may be wrong. The CDR3 is 16 residues long. Germline V lookup: CDR1 SGHRS, CDR2 YFSETQ. CDR3 coding DNA: TGCGCCAGCAGCGGCTACCTAGCGGGAGCTGCTGACGAGCAGTTCTTC. This gives the protein CASSGYLAGAADEQFF.

This clonotype was seen a few times. The chain recombines TRBV5-8 with TRBJ2-7; 7 bases map to TRBD1. CDR3 size: 15 residues. CDR1 is SGHTS and CDR2 is YDEGEE in the germline V gene. V gave up 4 bases and J gave up 1 base; unmatched junction bases: 8. The chain's CDR3 is CASSLRGRSSYEQYF. As DNA, the CDR3 is TGTGCCAGCAGCCTGAGGGGGCGGAGTTCCTACGAGCAGTACTTC.

This clonotype showed up many times. This chain joins TRBV18 and TRBJ2-3, with 13 positions matching TRBD2. J was trimmed by 2 bases and V by 3 bases; bases with no gene match: 2. The CDR3 is 16 amino acids. CDR1 is KGHSH, CDR2 LQKENI, per germline. The CDR3 sequence: CASSPGLAGLTDTQYF. The DNA of the CDR3 is TGTGCCAGCTCACCGGGACTAGCGGGGCTCACAGATACGCAGTATTTT.

This clonotype occurred many times. The genes are TRBV12-3 or TRBV12-4 and TRBJ1-4; 8 nucleotides match TRBD1. The CDR3 consists of 16 residues. Losses at the gene ends were 5 bases for V and 3 bases for J; bases not matched to a gene: 8. CDR3 amino acids: CASSPPPGQANEKLFF. The DNA for the CDR3 is TGTGCCAGCAGTCCGCCACCGGGACAGGCTAATGAAAAACTGTTTTTT.

This clonotype was found many times. The chain recombines TRBV28 with TRBJ2-2; TRBD2 might be the D (7 bases). The CDR3 consists of 16 residues. CDR1 and CDR2 (germline): MDHEN, SYDVKM. With 6 bases removed from V and 1 base from J, the gap between germline ends came to 15 bases. The CDR3 nucleotides read TGTGCCAGCAGGCGAGAGGGGGGGCGGAACACCGGGGAGCTGTTTTTT. Protein product: CASRREGGRNTGELFF.

This clonotype was counted between two and nine times. The CDR3 DNA sequence: TGTGCCAGCTGCCCGGATGACAGGGGGCGGAATGAGCAGTTCTTC. It translates to CASCPDDRGRNEQFF. The rearrangement links TRBV27 to TRBJ2-1, with TRBD1 matching 10 bases. V shed 8 bases, J shed 7 bases, and the junction held 11 bases outside the gene matches. This CDR3 is built from 15 residues. Per the germline V gene, CDR1 is MNHEY and CDR2 is SMNVEV (reference sequence).

In the case of this clonotype: A much larger clone differs by one base, so this may be a read error. The V and J genes are TRBV5-1 and TRBJ2-7; a possible D gene is TRBD1 (6 bases). Germline V gene sequence: CDR1 SGHRS, CDR2 YFSETQ. The CDR3 has 14 amino acids. This CDR3 reads CASSQGLDADEQCF. CDR3 in DNA: TGCGCCAGCAGCCAGGGGCTAGATGCCGACGAGCAGTGCTTC.

This clonotype was seen ten or more times. CDR3 DNA sequence: TGTGCCAGCAGTTCCTACGGGACAGGAACTCTAGTAGATACGCAGTATTTT. The encoded protein is CASSSYGTGTLVDTQYF. V gene TRBV28 combines with J gene TRBJ2-3, with 8 nucleotides matching TRBD1. The CDR3 length is 17 residues. Unmatched junction bases numbered 14, after V lost 4 bases and J lost 5 bases. The V gene's germline CDR1 is MDHEN and CDR2 SYDVKM.

V usage is TRBV20-1 and J usage is TRBJ2-7, with 12 positions matching TRBD2. This CDR3 contains 13 residues. After removal of 7 bases from V and 6 bases from J, the junction contained 7 bases not matched to a gene. Per the germline V gene, CDR1 is DFQATT and CDR2 is SNEGSKA (reference sequence). Here the CDR3 reads CSGRTSGIPEQYF. The CDR3 DNA sequence: TGCAGTGGTCGGACTAGCGGGATTCCCGAGCAGTACTTC.

This clonotype was counted only a few times. The chain has TRBV28 and TRBJ2-7; D perhaps matches TRBD2 (7 bases). Germline loops: CDR1 MDHEN, CDR2 SYDVKM. Deletions cut 8 bases from V and 0 bases from J, with 26 bases between. This CDR3 region has 18 residues. The CDR3 region is CASQGVAGAISSSYEQYF. The CDR3 bases are TGTGCCAGCCAAGGAGTTGCGGGGGCGATTTCGAGCTCCTACGAGCAGTACTTC.

The CDR3 bases are TGCGCCAGCAGCTTGGCCGGGGAGGTCCAGCAGCCCCAGCATTTT. Translating gives CASSLAGEVQQPQHF. This rearrangement joins TRBV5-1 to TRBJ1-5, with unresolved D. The CDR3 has 15 amino acids. Germline assignment: CDR1 SGHRS and CDR2 YFSETQ. Trimming took 0 bases from V and 7 from J, leaving 14 bases between them.

The chain joins TRBV5-1 to TRBJ1-6, with no clear D. V was cut by 4 bases and J by 7 bases, with 15 bases left in between. The germline gives CDR1 SGHRS, CDR2 YFSETQ. CDR3 length: 15 residues. CDR3 amino acids: CASSINTDGNSPLHF. The DNA of the CDR3 is TGCGCCAGCAGCATCAACACAGACGGGAATTCACCCCTCCACTTT.

The chain joins TRBV29-1 to TRBJ1-1, with D uncertain. CDR1 is SQVTM, CDR2 ANQGSEA, per germline. Trimming left V 4 bases short and J 6 bases short, with 12 bases between. There are 12 residues in the CDR3. CDR3 protein: CSVVPSQAEAFF. CDR3 nucleotide sequence: TGCAGCGTTGTCCCCTCTCAGGCTGAAGCTTTCTTT.

This clonotype has a handful of counts. The genes are TRBV24-1 and TRBJ2-2; the D gene is possibly TRBD1 (6 bases). The germline gives CDR1 KGHDR, CDR2 SFDVKD. The CDR3 is made up of 13 amino acids. Trimming stripped 9 bases from V and 5 bases from J, with 12 bases between. CDR3: CATGGVGTGELFF. CDR3 coding DNA: TGTGCCACCGGGGGCGTTGGAACCGGGGAGCTGTTTTTT.

This clonotype was seen at least ten times. The chain links TRBV20-1 to TRBJ2-5, with a weak D call TRBD2 (6 bases). The CDR3 covers 13 residues. Trimming stripped 6 bases from V and 4 bases from J, with 15 bases between. In germline, CDR1 is DFQATT, CDR2 SNEGSKA (reference sequence). The CDR3 reads CSAPFGGLETQYF. The CDR3 region has the DNA TGCAGTGCCCCCTTCGGAGGGTTAGAGACCCAGTACTTC.

The chain has TRBV6-9 and TRBJ1-4, with TRBD1 identical over 8 bases. The germline V gene encodes CDR1 MNHGY and CDR2 SVAAGI. Trimming cost V 3 bases and J 4 bases; bases outside gene matches: 10. The CDR3 totals 17 residues. The CDR3 DNA reads TGTGCCAGCAGTTACACATCCGGGACAGGAATTAATGAAAAACTGTTTTTT. Its protein is CASSYTSGTGINEKLFF.